These 21 T cell receptor beta chains were all obtained from the same sample, sequenced in a study of T cells in localized non-small cell lung cancer. The repertoire was sequenced with immunoSEQ multiplex PCR; TCRdb's copy has only in-frame clones and lacks some. The repertoire holds just under 35,000 clones, approximately 90% seen once, with about 11% in the top ten. The specimen comprised peripheral blood mononuclear cells, sampled before any cancer treatment. The receptors derive from a female donor of 60 years or more with stage II lung adenocarcinoma.

The chain links TRBV7-9 to TRBJ1-5; 10 bases fit TRBD1. The V and J ends lost 1 base and 2 bases, in that order; junction bases with no gene match: 2. The CDR3 is 16 amino acids. Germline assignment: CDR1 SEHNR and CDR2 FQNEAQ (reference sequence). The CDR3 nucleotides are TGTGCCAGCAGCTTAGGTGACAGGGGGCGCAATCAGCCCCAGCATTTT. It encodes CASSLGDRGRNQPQHF.

The rearrangement joins TRBV7-2 to TRBJ1-1, with D unclear. Germline V CDR1 and CDR2: SGHTA, FQGNSA. CDR3 length: 14 amino acids. Trimming took off 2 bases at V and 4 bases at J, with 11 bases between the two ends. The CDR3 coding sequence is TGTGCCAGCAGCTTACAGTGGAAAGGCACTGAAGCTTTCTTT. It codes for CASSLQWKGTEAFF.

The chain combines TRBV7-2 with TRBJ1-5, with D possibly TRBD1 on 6 matching bases. Trimming took 1 base from V and 5 from J, leaving 15 bases between them. The CDR3 length is 16 residues. Germline-derived CDR1 and CDR2 are SGHTA and FQGNSA. Here the CDR3 DNA reads TGTGCCAGCAGCTTAGAAAATAACAGGGCTGATCAGCCCCAGCATTTT. It encodes CASSLENNRADQPQHF.

The chain couples TRBV9 to TRBJ1-2; a possible D gene is TRBD1 (5 bases). Germline V gives CDR1 SGDLS, CDR2 YYNGEE. The V and J ends lost 3 bases and 7 bases respectively, with 13 bases between them. This CDR3 has 13 amino acids. The CDR3 region is CASSAGPRGGYTF. DNA for the CDR3: TGTGCCAGCAGCGCTGGGCCAAGGGGTGGCTACACCTTC.

The chain has TRBV7-3 and TRBJ2-5; D not resolved. From germline, CDR1 is SGHTA and CDR2 FQGTGA. The CDR3 has 14 residues. Trimming removed 4 bases at V and 4 bases at J, with 13 bases between. In nucleotides, the CDR3 is TGTGCCAGCAGCTCGCGCGGACCTGTAGAGACCCAGTACTTC. It specifies CASSSRGPVETQYF.

The V call is TRBV25-1, the J call TRBJ2-2, with TRBD1 as a possible D gene (6 bases). The CDR3 covers 15 residues. The ends were cut back, 4 bases at V and 4 bases at J, with 13 bases in the middle. Germline V gene data show CDR1 as MGHDK and CDR2 as SYGVNS. The CDR3 sequence is CASSVRDTPTGELFF. DNA for the CDR3: TGTGCCAGCAGTGTCCGGGACACACCCACCGGGGAGCTGTTTTTT.

The chain carries TRBV28 and TRBJ2-7; D assignment may be TRBD1 or TRBD2 (5 bases each). Germline lookup yields CDR1 MDHEN and CDR2 SYDVKM. This CDR3 spans 14 amino acids. V was clipped by 5 bases and J by 2 bases, with 13 bases between them. CDR3 DNA sequence: TGTGCCAGCAGTAGGACGGGGACCACCTACGAGCAGTACTTC. Amino acids: CASSRTGTTYEQYF.

The chain employs TRBV10-1 and TRBJ2-2; TRBD1 matches 9 bases. The CDR3 length is 15 residues. V lost 2 bases to trimming and J lost 7 bases; unmatched junction nucleotides: 5. Germline CDR1 and CDR2: WNHNN and SYGVQD (reference sequence). The CDR3 is CASSEKGTGIGELFF. The CDR3 nucleotides are TGCGCCAGCAGTGAGAAAGGGACAGGGATCGGGGAGCTGTTTTTT.

The chain links TRBV5-1 to TRBJ1-2; D not resolved. This CDR3 comprises 14 residues. CDR1 SGHRS and CDR2 YFSETQ come from the germline V gene. V dropped 0 bases and J dropped 0 bases, with 6 bases sitting between them. CDR3: CASSLDPSNYGYTF. CDR3 DNA sequence: TGCGCCAGCAGCTTGGACCCATCTAACTATGGCTACACCTTC.

The V call is TRBV6-5, the J call TRBJ1-1; a weak D match, TRBD1 (6 bases). This CDR3 comprises 13 residues. Trimming cost V 2 bases and J 6 bases, with 10 bases left between them. The germline V gene encodes CDR1 MNHEY and CDR2 SVGAGI. CDR3 coding DNA: TGTGCCAGCAGTTACAACAGGGTTGCTGAAGCTTTCTTT. Protein: CASSYNRVAEAFF.

V gene TRBV27 combines with J gene TRBJ2-7, with TRBD1 matching 7 bases. The CDR3 contains 13 residues. V lost 5 bases to trimming and J lost 6 bases; unmatched junction nucleotides: 7. Germline values: CDR1 MNHEY, CDR2 SMNVEV (reference sequence). The CDR3: CASSPPQGLEQYF. The CDR3 nucleotides read TGTGCCAGCAGTCCGCCACAGGGGCTCGAGCAGTACTTC.

The genes are TRBV15 and TRBJ1-1; no reliable D call. This CDR3 spans 13 amino acids. Trimming cost V 9 bases and J 2 bases, with 13 bases left between them. The V gene's germline CDR1 is LNHNV and CDR2 YYDKDF (reference sequence). CDR3 region: CATKRYSNTEAFF. DNA of the CDR3: TGTGCCACGAAAAGGTATAGCAACACTGAAGCTTTCTTT.

This clone was observed once. The rearrangement uses TRBV7-2 and TRBJ1-4, with D possibly being TRBD1 (6 bases). Trimming shortened V by 2 bases and J by 7 bases, and 11 bases separated the two germline ends. The CDR3 extends over 14 amino acids. CDR1 is SGHTA and CDR2 is FQGNSA in the germline V gene. CDR3 coding DNA: TGTGCCAGCAGCTTAAGGGGGAAGGTTGAAAAACTGTTTTTT. This sequence encodes CASSLRGKVEKLFF.

The chain couples TRBV5-1 to TRBJ2-7, with D perhaps TRBD2 (5 bases). CDR1 and CDR2 (germline): SGHRS, YFSETQ. With 0 bases removed from V and 3 bases from J, the gap between germline ends came to 10 bases. The CDR3 sequence is 14 residues long. CDR3 sequence reads: CASSLGDYNYEQYF. The CDR3 nucleotides are TGCGCCAGCAGCTTGGGAGACTACAACTACGAGCAGTACTTC.

V usage is TRBV6-1 and J usage is TRBJ1-5; D not certain. CDR3 length: 11 amino acids. The germline CDR1 and CDR2 sequences are MNHNS and SASEGT. V was cut by 8 bases and J by 4 bases, with 6 bases left in between. This chain's CDR3 is CASGLNQPQHF. The CDR3 DNA follows: TGTGCCAGCGGGCTAAATCAGCCCCAGCATTTT.

The J gene is TRBJ2-7, the V gene TRBV5-1; the D is unclear. The V end was cut by 0 bases, the J end by 0 bases, with 7 bases between. This CDR3 contains 14 residues. Germline CDR1 SGHRS, CDR2 YFSETQ. The CDR3 DNA reads TGCGCCAGCAGCTTGGGACATAGCTCCTACGAGCAGTACTTC. Protein sequence: CASSLGHSSYEQYF.

The rearrangement uses TRBV5-6 and TRBJ1-1, with D possibly being TRBD1 (5 bases). The germline gives CDR1 SGHDT, CDR2 YYEEEE. Trimming took off 3 bases at V and 3 bases at J, with 15 bases between the two ends. The CDR3 extends over 15 amino acids. This CDR3 reads CASSSPAGSYTEAFF. Written as DNA, the CDR3 is TGTGCCAGCAGCTCTCCTGCAGGGTCGTACACTGAAGCTTTCTTT. Full variable domain (missing parts from reference TRBV5-6 and TRBJ1-1): DAGVTQSPTHLIKTRGQQVTLRCSPKSGHDTVSWYQQALGQGPQFIFQYYEEEERQRGNFPDRFSGHQFPNYSSELNVNALLLGDSALYLCASSSPAGSYTEAFFGQGTRLTVV.

The gene calls are TRBV6-1 and TRBJ2-1; 11 bases agree with TRBD2. This CDR3 has 16 amino acids. Per the germline V gene, CDR1 is MNHNS and CDR2 is SASEGT. J lost 0 bases, V lost 4 bases, and 2 bases had no gene match. CDR3 nucleotide sequence: TGTGCCAGCAGTGCTAGCGGGAGGAGCTCCTACAATGAGCAGTTCTTC. Residues: CASSASGRSSYNEQFF.

The rearrangement joins TRBV6-5 to TRBJ2-7, with D possibly being TRBD1 or TRBD2 (5 bases each). With 6 bases removed from V and 5 bases from J, the gap between germline ends came to 17 bases. Germline assignment: CDR1 MNHEY and CDR2 SVGAGI. This CDR3 contains 14 residues. CDR3 loop: CASRRRIEGNEQYF. The CDR3 DNA reads TGTGCCAGCAGGCGCCGGATCGAGGGGAACGAGCAGTACTTC.

V and J are TRBV19 and TRBJ2-2; perhaps TRBD2 as D (6 bases). Germline CDR1 LNHDA, CDR2 SQIVND (reference sequence). Deletions cut 10 bases from V and 2 bases from J, with 17 bases between. This CDR3 contains 15 residues. The CDR3 DNA reads as TGTGCCACTAAAGGAGGGCAGTTCAACACCGGGGAGCTGTTTTTT. Amino acids: CATKGGQFNTGELFF.

This clone was observed a single time. The chain employs TRBV5-1 and TRBJ2-2; D is unclear. The CDR3 runs to 13 residues. Germline lookup yields CDR1 SGHRS and CDR2 YFSETQ. The ends were cut back, 5 bases at V and 7 bases at J, with 12 bases in the middle. The CDR3 here is CASSLTLNGELFF. Here the CDR3 DNA reads TGCGCCAGCAGTCTGACCCTTAACGGGGAGCTGTTTTTT. Looking up the rest from reference TRBV5-1 and TRBJ2-2 gives the full variable domain: KAGVTQTPRYLIKTRGQQVTLSCSPISGHRSVSWYQQTPGQGLQFLFEYFSETQRNKGNFPGRFSGRQFSNSRSEMNVSTLELGDSALYLCASSLTLNGELFFGEGSRLTVL.